The TCR beta chain under discussion was sequenced for a study of cytomegalovirus exposure and HLA in healthy donors. Study observations and caveats: Reportedly, cytomegalovirus status was diagnosed with high sensitivity and specificity. It was confirmed in vitro that a few of the CMV-associated chains were specific for CMV antigens. Cytomegalovirus association was assigned to some 160 TCR beta chains. It emerged from a later analysis that several of the most significant clusters appeared to be linked to common viral pathogens.

This CDR3 is built from 14 residues. The germline V gene encodes CDR1 SNHLY and CDR2 FYNNEI. V was trimmed by 4 bases and J by 5 bases, leaving 15 bases between them. With respect to this clone: The antigen is undetermined.

Researchers ran the PCR with 60 Vbeta and 13 Jbeta primers. Data came from immunoSEQ multiplex PCR; TCRdb stores just in-frame clones and leaves some out. The repertoire holds around 200,000 clones, with roughly 91% as singletons. What was sequenced was PBMCs. The chain joins TRBV2 to TRBJ2-7; D is undetermined. The sequence was collected from a woman aged 18-35 years in good health and CMV-seronegative. CDR3 sequence reads: CASSAFLPTDEQYF. CDR3 nucleotides: TGTGCCAGCAGTGCGTTTCTACCAACCGACGAGCAGTACTTC.